The 8 T cell receptor beta chains given below trace back to one sample, sequenced in a study of human T cells and chemical hapten exposure. Time point in this sample: patch test 3, about 24 weeks after DPC sensitization. The treatment was: therapeutic diphenylcyclopropenone sensitization with weekly scalp DPC. Extraction of total RNA was performed on unfractionated whole blood. One entry per CDR3 protein, called by TCRdb with MiXCR from the RACE reads. This sample yields tens of thousands of distinct CDR3 sequences, of which 8% to 9.5% are seen a single time; about 27% belongs to the top ten. This specimen consisted of whole blood, obtained in connection with sensitization to the hapten diphenylcyclopropenone (DPC). These receptors all stem from a man in his forties or fifties with alopecia areata. Some clones in this sample may be carry-over from other donors' samples.

The rearrangement joins TRBV2 to TRBJ1-2; D uncertain. Germline CDR1 and CDR2: SNHLY and FYNNEI. The CDR3 is 13 amino acids. V shed 1 base and J shed 0 bases, with 3 bases lying between them. CDR3 protein: CASSEGANYGYTF. CDR3 sequence (DNA): TGTGCCAGCAGTGAAGGAGCTAACTATGGCTACACCTTC.

This chain uses TRBV5-1 with TRBJ2-7; D might be TRBD1 or TRBD2, each matching 5 bases. In germline, CDR1 is SGHRS, CDR2 YFSETQ. Trimming left V 2 bases short and J 5 bases short, with 14 bases between. This CDR3 region has 14 residues. The CDR3 nucleotides are TGCGCCAGCAGCTTCGTGGGGCCAGCGGACGAGCAGTACTTC. Its protein is CASSFVGPADEQYF.

The V and J genes are TRBV11-2 and TRBJ2-3; TRBD1 matches 7 bases. Germline values: CDR1 SGHAT, CDR2 FQNNGV. J was trimmed by 3 bases and V by 3 bases; bases with no gene match: 9. This CDR3 spans 16 amino acids. The CDR3 here is CASSLREQGITDTQYF. CDR3 bases: TGTGCCAGCAGCTTGAGAGAACAGGGGATTACAGATACGCAGTATTTT.

In DNA, the CDR3 is TGCAGCGTTGATCTTAGACTAGCGGGAAAGTTTGATACGCAGTATTTT. Translated, it gives CSVDLRLAGKFDTQYF. This chain uses TRBV29-1 with TRBJ2-3; 11 bases agree with TRBD2. Germline trimming cut 3 bases from V and 6 bases from J; bases unmatched to any gene: 11. The CDR3 contains 16 residues. Germline loops: CDR1 SQVTM, CDR2 ANQGSEA.

This clonotype was counted between two and nine times. The chain employs TRBV29-1 and TRBJ2-1; D not certain. With 2 bases removed from V and 6 bases from J, the gap between germline ends came to 8 bases. This CDR3 comprises 12 residues. Germline-derived CDR1 and CDR2 are SQVTM and ANQGSEA. The CDR3 is CSVEFNSNEQFF. The CDR3 DNA sequence: TGCAGCGTTGAATTCAATTCCAATGAGCAGTTCTTC.

This clonotype was detected a few times. This chain joins TRBV29-1 and TRBJ1-2; TRBD1 might be the D (5 bases). V lost 5 bases to trimming and J lost 5 bases, with 12 bases between them. Germline V gene lookup returns CDR1 SQVTM and CDR2 ANQGSEA. This CDR3 has 12 amino acids. CDR3 bases: TGCAGCGTTACCACGGGACCTTATGGCTACACCTTC. Translating it yields CSVTTGPYGYTF.

This clonotype showed up many times. This sequence joins TRBV12-3 or TRBV12-4 and TRBJ2-5; 10 bases fit TRBD1. V lost 3 bases, J lost 1 base, and 5 bases stayed unmatched. This CDR3 region has 16 residues. DNA for the CDR3: TGTGCCAGCAGTTTGGATGGACAGGGGGGCCAAGAGACCCAGTACTTC. Its protein is CASSLDGQGGQETQYF.

This clonotype has a count of ten or more. The genes are TRBV6-5 and TRBJ2-4; 10 positions match TRBD1. This CDR3 contains 14 residues. CDR1 is MNHEY and CDR2 is SVGAGI in the germline V gene. The trim removed 6 bases at V and 7 bases at J, leaving 6 bases unmatched. CDR3 in DNA: TGTGCCAGCAGCCCTAGGACAGGGGGGAACATTCAGTACTTC. This translates into CASSPRTGGNIQYF.